This TCR beta chain was found in a study of sequential checkpoint blockade in melanoma. Treatment defined: randomized to nivolumab then ipilimumab (arm A) or the reverse (arm B). Live CD3+CD8+ CD19− CD56− cells were sorted from PBMCs. CDR1 is MNHEY, CDR2 SMNVEV, per germline (reference sequence). This CDR3 region has 15 residues. V gave up 8 bases and J gave up 7 bases, with 23 bases separating them. TCRdb's table, derived via immunoSEQ multiplex PCR, lists solely in-frame clones and lacks some. Of over 10,000 clones in the sample, less than 70% were seen once. The chain joins TRBV27 to TRBJ1-2; a weak D match, TRBD1 (5 bases). The sequence was collected from a human donor with melanoma. The specimen was CD8+ T cells sorted from blood (inferred from file names), collected from a patient given nivolumab and ipilimumab in sequence. CDR3 region: CASQLAGGEERGYTF. The CDR3 nucleotides are TGTGCCAGCCAACTCGCGGGGGGGGAAGAACGTGGCTACACCTTC.